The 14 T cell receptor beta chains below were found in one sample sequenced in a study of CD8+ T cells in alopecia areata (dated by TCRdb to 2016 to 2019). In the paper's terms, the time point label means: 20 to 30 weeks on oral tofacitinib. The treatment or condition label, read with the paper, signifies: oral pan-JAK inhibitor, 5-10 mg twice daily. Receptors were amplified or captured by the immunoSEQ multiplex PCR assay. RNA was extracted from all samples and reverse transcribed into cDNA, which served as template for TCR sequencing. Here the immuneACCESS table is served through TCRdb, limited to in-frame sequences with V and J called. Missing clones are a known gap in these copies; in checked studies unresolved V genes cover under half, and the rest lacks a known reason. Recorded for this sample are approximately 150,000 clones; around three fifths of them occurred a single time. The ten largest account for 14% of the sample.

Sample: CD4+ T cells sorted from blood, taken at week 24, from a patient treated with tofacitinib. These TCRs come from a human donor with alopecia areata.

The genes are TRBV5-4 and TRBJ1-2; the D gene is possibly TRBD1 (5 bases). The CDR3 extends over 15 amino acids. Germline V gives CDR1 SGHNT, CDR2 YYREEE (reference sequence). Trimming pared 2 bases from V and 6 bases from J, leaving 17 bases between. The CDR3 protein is CASSLPARESDGYTF. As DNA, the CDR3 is TGTGCCAGCAGCTTACCCGCCAGGGAGTCAGATGGCTACACCTTC.

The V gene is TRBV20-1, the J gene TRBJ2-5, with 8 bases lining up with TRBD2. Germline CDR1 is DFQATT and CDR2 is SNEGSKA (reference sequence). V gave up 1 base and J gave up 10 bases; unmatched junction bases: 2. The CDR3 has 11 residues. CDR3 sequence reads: CSARVAGGQYF. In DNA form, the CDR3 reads TGCAGTGCTAGAGTCGCGGGGGGCCAGTACTTC.

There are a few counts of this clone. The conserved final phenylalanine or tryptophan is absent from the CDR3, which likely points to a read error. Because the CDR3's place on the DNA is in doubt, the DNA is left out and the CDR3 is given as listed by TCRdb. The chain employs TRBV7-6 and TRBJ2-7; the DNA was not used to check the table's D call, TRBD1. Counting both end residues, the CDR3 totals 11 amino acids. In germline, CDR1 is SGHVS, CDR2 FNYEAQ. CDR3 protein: CASSYSGFRTL.

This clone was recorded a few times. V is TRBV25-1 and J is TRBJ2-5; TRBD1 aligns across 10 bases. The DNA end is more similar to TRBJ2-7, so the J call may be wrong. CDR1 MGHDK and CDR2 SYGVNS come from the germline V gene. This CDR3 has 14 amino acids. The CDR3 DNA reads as TGTGCCAGCAGTGTAGGACAGGGGGCCTACGAGCAGTACTTC. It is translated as CASSVGQGAYEQYF.

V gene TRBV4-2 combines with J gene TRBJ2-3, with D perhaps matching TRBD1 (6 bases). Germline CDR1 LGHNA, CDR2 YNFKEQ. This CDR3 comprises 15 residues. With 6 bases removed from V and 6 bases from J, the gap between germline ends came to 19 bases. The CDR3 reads CASRWDINSFDTQYF. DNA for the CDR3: TGTGCCAGCAGGTGGGACATTAACTCGTTTGATACGCAGTATTTT.

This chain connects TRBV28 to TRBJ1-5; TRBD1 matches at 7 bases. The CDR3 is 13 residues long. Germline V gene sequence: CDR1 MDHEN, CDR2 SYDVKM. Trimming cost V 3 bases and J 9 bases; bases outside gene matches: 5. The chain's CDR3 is CASSLTGPRPQHF. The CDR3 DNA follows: TGTGCCAGCAGTTTGACAGGGCCCCGGCCCCAGCATTTT.

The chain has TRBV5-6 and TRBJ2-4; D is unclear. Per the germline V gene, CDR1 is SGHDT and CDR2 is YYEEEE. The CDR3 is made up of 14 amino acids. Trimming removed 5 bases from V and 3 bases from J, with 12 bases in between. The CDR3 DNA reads TGTGCCAGCAGTCGTTTGGCCAACAAAAACATTCAGTACTTC. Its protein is CASSRLANKNIQYF.

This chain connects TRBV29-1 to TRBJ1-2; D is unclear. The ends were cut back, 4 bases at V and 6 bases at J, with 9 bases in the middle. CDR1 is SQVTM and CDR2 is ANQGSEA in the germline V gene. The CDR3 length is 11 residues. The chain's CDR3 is CSVAALDGYTF. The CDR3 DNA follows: TGCAGCGTTGCGGCCTTGGATGGCTACACCTTC.

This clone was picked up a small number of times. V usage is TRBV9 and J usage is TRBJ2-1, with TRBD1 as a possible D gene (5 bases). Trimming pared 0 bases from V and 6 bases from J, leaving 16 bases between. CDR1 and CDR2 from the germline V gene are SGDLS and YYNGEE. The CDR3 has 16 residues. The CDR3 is CASSVVPGPDPNEQFF. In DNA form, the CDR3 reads TGTGCCAGCAGCGTAGTGCCAGGGCCGGATCCCAATGAGCAGTTCTTC.

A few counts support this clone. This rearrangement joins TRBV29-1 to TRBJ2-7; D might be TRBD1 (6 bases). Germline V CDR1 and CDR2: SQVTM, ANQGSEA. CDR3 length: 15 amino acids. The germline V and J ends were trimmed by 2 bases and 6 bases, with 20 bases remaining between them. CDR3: CSVEWGWGRIGEQYF. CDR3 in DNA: TGCAGCGTTGAATGGGGCTGGGGGCGCATTGGCGAGCAGTACTTC.

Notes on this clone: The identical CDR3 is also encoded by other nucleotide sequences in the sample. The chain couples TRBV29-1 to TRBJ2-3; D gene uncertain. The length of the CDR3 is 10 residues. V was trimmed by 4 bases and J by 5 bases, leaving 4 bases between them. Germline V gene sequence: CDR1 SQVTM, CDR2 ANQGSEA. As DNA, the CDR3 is TGCAGCGTTGGAGGAGATACGCAGTATTTT. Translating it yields CSVGGDTQYF.

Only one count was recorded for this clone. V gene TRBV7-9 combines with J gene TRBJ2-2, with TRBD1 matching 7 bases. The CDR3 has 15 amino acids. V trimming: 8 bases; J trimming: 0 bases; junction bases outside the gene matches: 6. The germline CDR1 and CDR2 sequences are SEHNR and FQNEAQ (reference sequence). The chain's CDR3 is CASQTGQTNTGELFF. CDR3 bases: TGTGCCAGCCAAACGGGACAGACGAACACCGGGGAGCTGTTTTTT.

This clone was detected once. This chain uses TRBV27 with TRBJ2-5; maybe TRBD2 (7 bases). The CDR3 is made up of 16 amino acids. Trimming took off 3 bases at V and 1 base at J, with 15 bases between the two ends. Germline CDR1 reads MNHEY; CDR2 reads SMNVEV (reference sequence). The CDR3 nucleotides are TGTGCCAGCAGTTTTCGGGGGGCCGCCAGCCAAGAGACCCAGTACTTC. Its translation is CASSFRGAASQETQYF.

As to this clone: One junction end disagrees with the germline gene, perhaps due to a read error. CDR3 bases: TGTGCTAGTGGTTTGAACTCAGACATAGCGTCCTTC. Translated, it gives CASGLNSDIASF. V and J are TRBV12-5 and TRBJ2-7; TRBD2 might be the D (5 bases). The germline CDR1 and CDR2 sequences are LGHNT and FRNRAP. The CDR3 loop spans 12 amino acids.